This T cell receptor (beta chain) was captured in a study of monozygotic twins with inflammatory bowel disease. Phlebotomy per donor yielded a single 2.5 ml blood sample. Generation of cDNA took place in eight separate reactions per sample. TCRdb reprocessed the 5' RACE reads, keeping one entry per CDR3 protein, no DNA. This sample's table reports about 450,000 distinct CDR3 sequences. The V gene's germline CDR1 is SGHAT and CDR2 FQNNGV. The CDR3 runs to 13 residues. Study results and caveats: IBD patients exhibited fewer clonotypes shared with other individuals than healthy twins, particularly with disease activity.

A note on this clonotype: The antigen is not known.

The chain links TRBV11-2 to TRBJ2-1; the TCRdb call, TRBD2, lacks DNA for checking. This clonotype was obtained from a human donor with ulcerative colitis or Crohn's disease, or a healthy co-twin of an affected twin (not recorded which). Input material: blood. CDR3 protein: CASSMGLDNEQFF.